Each of the 23 T cell receptor beta chains below was sequenced from the same sample in a study of cytomegalovirus exposure and HLA in healthy donors. It was with 60 Vbeta and 13 Jbeta primers that the PCR ran. Method: immunoSEQ multiplex PCR; TCRdb's copy keeps in-frame clones and lacks some. The repertoire holds 150,000 to 200,000 clones, with 70% to 85% as singletons. Sample: PBMCs. The receptors stem from a man between 50 and 59 years old in good health and CMV-seropositive.

The chain employs TRBV5-1 and TRBJ2-5; possibly TRBD2 for D (5 bases). Trimming cost V 0 bases and J 2 bases, with 5 bases left between them. Germline V CDR1 and CDR2: SGHRS, YFSETQ. The CDR3 extends over 13 amino acids. Written as DNA, the CDR3 is TGCGCCAGCAGCTTGGGGACTCAAGAGACCCAGTACTTC. Its protein is CASSLGTQETQYF. Complete variable domain (other parts from reference TRBV5-1 and TRBJ2-5): KAGVTQTPRYLIKTRGQQVTLSCSPISGHRSVSWYQQTPGQGLQFLFEYFSETQRNKGNFPGRFSGRQFSNSRSEMNVSTLELGDSALYLCASSLGTQETQYFGPGTRLLVL.

A single count supports this clone. This chain links TRBV6-6 with TRBJ1-4, with 8 bases fitting TRBD1. Germline CDR1 and CDR2: MNHNY and SVGAGI (reference sequence). J gave up 5 bases and V 2 bases, and 4 bases lay outside the gene matches. The CDR3 sequence is 15 residues long. CDR3 sequence reads: CASSYPQGGNEKLFF. The CDR3 nucleotides are TGTGCCAGCAGTTACCCACAGGGGGGAAATGAAAAACTGTTTTTT.

The chain is built from TRBV9 and TRBJ2-7; D is unresolved. Trimming took 4 bases from V and 3 from J, leaving 8 bases between them. CDR1 is SGDLS, CDR2 YYNGEE, per germline. This CDR3 has 12 amino acids. As DNA, the CDR3 is TGTGCCAGCAGCCCTCGCGGCTACGAGCAGTACTTC. Protein: CASSPRGYEQYF.

In its sample, this clone was seen once. The chain uses TRBV5-1 and TRBJ1-2; 9 bases agree with TRBD1. This CDR3 spans 18 amino acids. The germline CDR1 and CDR2 sequences are SGHRS and YFSETQ. The trim removed 7 bases at V and 1 base at J, leaving 17 bases unmatched. The chain's CDR3 is CASQSGFRDRDLNYGYTF. In nucleotides, the CDR3 is TGCGCCAGCCAAAGTGGATTCCGGGACAGGGACCTTAACTATGGCTACACCTTC. Supplemented by reference TRBV5-1 and TRBJ1-2, the full variable domain reads KAGVTQTPRYLIKTRGQQVTLSCSPISGHRSVSWYQQTPGQGLQFLFEYFSETQRNKGNFPGRFSGRQFSNSRSEMNVSTLELGDSALYLCASQSGFRDRDLNYGYTFGSGTRLTVV.

The chain joins TRBV15 to TRBJ1-2; D is ambiguous. This CDR3 spans 14 amino acids. Per the germline V gene, CDR1 is LNHNV and CDR2 is YYDKDF (reference sequence). The V and J ends lost 0 bases and 7 bases respectively, with 12 bases between them. The CDR3: CATSRDRGVGGYTF. The DNA for the CDR3 is TGTGCCACCAGCAGAGATCGAGGCGTCGGTGGCTACACCTTC.

The sample holds many counts of this clone. This chain joins TRBV15 and TRBJ2-3; a possible D gene is TRBD2 (7 bases). The length of the CDR3 is 16 residues. V lost 0 bases and J lost 2, with 12 bases in between. Germline V gives CDR1 LNHNV, CDR2 YYDKDF (reference sequence). This CDR3 is CATSREVRGATDTQYF. CDR3 coding DNA: TGTGCCACCAGCAGAGAAGTCCGGGGGGCCACAGATACGCAGTATTTT.

This clone occurred a few times. The rearrangement uses TRBV18 and TRBJ1-4; D might be TRBD1 (6 bases). This CDR3 is built from 16 residues. The V end lost 4 bases, the J end lost 0 bases, and 12 bases lay between the germline ends. Germline V lookup: CDR1 KGHSH, CDR2 LQKENI. The CDR3 DNA sequence: TGTGCCAGCTCACTGCGACAGGCTCCAACTAATGAAAAACTGTTTTTT. This translates into CASSLRQAPTNEKLFF.

This sequence joins TRBV7-2 and TRBJ2-1, with 8 bases lining up with TRBD2. This CDR3 has 15 amino acids. Germline assignment: CDR1 SGHTA and CDR2 FQGNSA. With V trimmed by 3 bases and J by 4 bases, 5 bases remained unmatched. CDR3 residues: CASSFTGTSYNEQFF. CDR3 nucleotides: TGTGCCAGCAGCTTTACCGGGACTAGTTACAATGAGCAGTTCTTC.

The genes are TRBV9 and TRBJ2-3; TRBD2 might be the D (6 bases). Germline V gene lookup returns CDR1 SGDLS and CDR2 YYNGEE. This CDR3 has 14 amino acids. V was shortened by 0 bases and J by 7 bases, with 12 bases between the two germline ends. Written as DNA, the CDR3 is TGTGCCAGCAGCGTAGAGGAGGGGCCGTATACGCAGTATTTT. Translating it yields CASSVEEGPYTQYF.

The gene calls are TRBV5-1 and TRBJ2-1; TRBD2 agrees at 12 bases. The V gene end was trimmed by 5 bases and the J gene end by 4 bases; junction bases not matched to a gene: 1. The CDR3 covers 14 residues. Germline CDR1 is SGHRS and CDR2 is YFSETQ. CDR3 DNA: TGCGCCAGCAGGCTAGCGGGGGGGTACAATGAGCAGTTCTTC. As protein: CASRLAGGYNEQFF. Using reference TRBV5-1 and TRBJ2-1 for the parts outside the CDR3, the full variable domain is KAGVTQTPRYLIKTRGQQVTLSCSPISGHRSVSWYQQTPGQGLQFLFEYFSETQRNKGNFPGRFSGRQFSNSRSEMNVSTLELGDSALYLCASRLAGGYNEQFFGPGTRLTVL.

This rearrangement joins TRBV4-3 to TRBJ2-6; unclear D gene. The germline V gene encodes CDR1 LGHNA and CDR2 YSLEER. Trimming left V 1 base short and J 0 bases short, with 7 bases between. CDR3 length: 16 amino acids. CDR3: CASSQVSGSGANVLTF. The DNA for the CDR3 is TGCGCCAGCAGCCAAGTCTCCGGCTCTGGGGCCAACGTCCTGACTTTC.

The chain couples TRBV5-1 to TRBJ1-1; tentative D call: TRBD1 (6 bases). CDR3 size: 15 residues. Germline values: CDR1 SGHRS, CDR2 YFSETQ. Trimming pared 3 bases from V and 0 bases from J, leaving 12 bases between. The CDR3 is CASSSSTGLNTEAFF. CDR3 nucleotide sequence: TGCGCCAGCAGCTCTTCGACAGGACTGAACACTGAAGCTTTCTTT.

The table lists this clone with a count of one. The chain is built from TRBV15 and TRBJ2-2; a possible D gene is TRBD2 (5 bases). Per germline, CDR1 LNHNV and CDR2 YYDKDF (reference sequence). The CDR3 sequence is 14 residues long. Trimming stripped 4 bases from V and 4 bases from J, with 10 bases between. This chain's CDR3 is CATSIQRSTGELFF. The CDR3 DNA follows: TGTGCCACCAGCATACAGCGGAGCACCGGGGAGCTGTTTTTT.

The chain joins TRBV10-3 to TRBJ1-1, with 11 positions matching TRBD1. V dropped 6 bases and J dropped 5; count of bases not matched to a gene: 2. Germline lookup yields CDR1 ENHRY and CDR2 SYGVKD. The CDR3 has 13 amino acids. CDR3 in DNA: TGTGCCATCAGAGGACAGGGGGCGACTGAAGCTTTCTTT. It codes for CAIRGQGATEAFF.

The V gene is TRBV9, the J gene TRBJ2-2, with 9 bases aligning to TRBD2. J gave up 5 bases and V 3 bases, and 14 bases lay outside the gene matches. This CDR3 is 18 amino acids long. Per the germline V gene, CDR1 is SGDLS and CDR2 is YYNGEE. The CDR3 nucleotides are TGTGCCAGCAGCGGGCCCGCTAGCGGGGTTTCTAGGACCGGGGAGCTGTTTTTT. Translating it yields CASSGPASGVSRTGELFF.

This chain uses TRBV6-6 with TRBJ2-5, with a tentative D call TRBD1 (6 bases). The V and J ends lost 0 bases and 4 bases respectively, with 12 bases between them. The CDR3 runs 15 residues. Germline loops: CDR1 MNHNY, CDR2 SVGAGI (reference sequence). Here the CDR3 DNA reads TGTGCCAGCAGTTACTCGTACAGGGTAGGAGAGACCCAGTACTTC. Amino acid sequence: CASSYSYRVGETQYF.

The rearrangement links TRBV2 to TRBJ2-7; 12 nucleotides match TRBD2. Germline V lookup: CDR1 SNHLY, CDR2 FYNNEI. The ends lost 6 bases at V and 3 bases at J; junction bases unmatched: 3. The CDR3 covers 14 residues. The CDR3 sequence is CASRRLAGDYEQYF. The CDR3 coding sequence is TGTGCCAGCAGACGACTAGCGGGGGACTACGAGCAGTACTTC.

This rearrangement joins TRBV4-2 to TRBJ2-7; 12 nucleotides match TRBD2. V lost 4 bases and J lost 4; bases outside the gene matches: 14. Germline V gene lookup returns CDR1 LGHNA and CDR2 YNFKEQ. The CDR3 has 18 residues. Written as DNA, the CDR3 is TGTGCCAGCAGCCCAGGGTCTAGCGGGGGGGCGGCGTATTACGAGCAGTACTTC. Protein sequence: CASSPGSSGGAAYYEQYF.

This clone was detected a few times. V is TRBV5-1 and J is TRBJ2-7; weak D call: TRBD1 (6 bases). The CDR3 consists of 16 residues. V was clipped by 7 bases and J by 2 bases, with 22 bases between them. Germline values: CDR1 SGHRS, CDR2 YFSETQ. CDR3 residues: CASGPQPRQEAYEQYF. The CDR3 DNA reads as TGCGCCAGCGGCCCGCAACCCCGACAGGAAGCCTACGAGCAGTACTTC. Full variable domain (missing parts from reference TRBV5-1 and TRBJ2-7): KAGVTQTPRYLIKTRGQQVTLSCSPISGHRSVSWYQQTPGQGLQFLFEYFSETQRNKGNFPGRFSGRQFSNSRSEMNVSTLELGDSALYLCASGPQPRQEAYEQYFGPGTRLTVT.

This chain connects TRBV7-9 to TRBJ2-1, with TRBD2 matching over 12 bases. Germline V gene lookup returns CDR1 SEHNR and CDR2 FQNEAQ (reference sequence). Trimming cost V 0 bases and J 8 bases; bases outside gene matches: 8. The CDR3 is 17 amino acids. The CDR3 coding sequence is TGTGCCAGCAGCTTAGCTGGGCTAGCGGGGGGGTTGGATGAGCAGTTCTTC. It is translated as CASSLAGLAGGLDEQFF.

This sequence joins TRBV9 and TRBJ2-1; 11 bases match TRBD2. Germline CDR1 is SGDLS and CDR2 is YYNGEE. The CDR3 consists of 15 residues. The CDR3 protein is CAALKGLAVDNEQFF. Written as DNA, the CDR3 is TGTGCAGCGCTGAAGGGACTAGCGGTTGACAATGAGCAGTTCTTC.

V and J are TRBV2 and TRBJ1-1; weak D call: TRBD1 (5 bases). The germline V gene has CDR1 SNHLY and CDR2 FYNNEI. V lost 7 bases and J 2 bases, leaving 14 bases between the germline ends. The CDR3 is 14 amino acids. This chain's CDR3 is CASIIPQGNTEAFF. CDR3 sequence (DNA): TGTGCCAGCATCATCCCTCAGGGTAACACTGAAGCTTTCTTT.

This clone was found a few times. V gene TRBV14 combines with J gene TRBJ1-1; perhaps TRBD1 as D (5 bases). CDR1 is SGHDN and CDR2 is FVKESK in the germline V gene. The CDR3 length is 16 residues. Trimming removed 2 bases at V and 2 bases at J, with 15 bases between. The DNA for the CDR3 is TGTGCCAGCAGCCAATGGCAGGGTGAGATCAACACTGAAGCTTTCTTT. Protein product: CASSQWQGEINTEAFF.